One and the same sample provided the 32 T cell receptor beta chains below, sequenced in a study of regulatory T cells in long-lasting Graves disease. Library construction for TCR beta used iRepertoire HTBI primers and Arm-PCR of CDR3 regions. Via MiXCR, TCRdb re-called the multiplex PCR reads, giving one row per CDR3 protein. Of about 200,000 distinct CDR3 sequences in the sample, less than 20% were seen once. The time point was: newly diagnosed GD, antithyroid drugs for less than 3 months. RNA from PBMCs was the source of the TCR library. These sequences were also reported in another study, on T cells in Graves' hyperthyroidism and ophthalmopathy.

Sequenced here: peripheral blood mononuclear cells (PBMCs), sampled at new diagnosis, from a patient treated with antithyroid drugs. These TCRs come from a woman between 25 and 40 years old with Graves disease.

About this clonotype itself: A clone one base away is much larger, so this may be a read error. This sequence joins TRBV28 and TRBJ1-5, with no clear D. Trimming stripped 5 bases from V and 6 bases from J, with 5 bases between. Germline V gene lookup returns CDR1 MDHEN and CDR2 SYDVKM. The CDR3 has 11 residues. DNA for the CDR3: TGTGCCAGCAGTAACGGTCAGCCCCAGCATTTT. It is translated as CASSNGQPQHF.

As for this clonotype: Only one base separates this from a far larger clonotype, so it likely reflects a read error. The chain has TRBV2 and TRBJ2-2; TRBD2 aligns across 9 bases. V was pared by 3 bases and J by 0 bases, with 2 bases of the junction left unmatched. Germline V lookup: CDR1 SNHLY, CDR2 FYNNEI. The CDR3 length is 16 residues. The CDR3 DNA sequence: TGTGCCAGCAGTGAGGCGGGAGGGTCGAACACCGGGGAGCTGTTTTTT. Translated, it gives CASSEAGGSNTGELFF.

V usage is TRBV28 and J usage is TRBJ2-3; 8 bases map to TRBD2. The V segment lost 3 bases and the J segment 0 bases; nucleotides outside the gene matches: 8. This CDR3 is 17 amino acids long. The germline V gene has CDR1 MDHEN and CDR2 SYDVKM. Written as DNA, the CDR3 is TGTGCCAGCAGTTTTTTTCGGGGGGGCACTAGCACAGATACGCAGTATTTT. Amino acid sequence: CASSFFRGGTSTDTQYF.

CDR3 amino acids: CASSRTTSNEQYF. The DNA for the CDR3 is TGTGCCAGCAGCAGGACTACTTCTAACGAGCAGTACTTC. The chain combines TRBV11-2 with TRBJ2-7; D is perhaps TRBD2 (6 bases). Trimming removed 5 bases at V and 5 bases at J, with 13 bases between. Germline V lookup: CDR1 SGHAT, CDR2 FQNNGV. CDR3 length: 13 amino acids.

This clonotype was counted a few times. A much larger clone lies one base from this, so it may be a read error. The chain carries TRBV2 and TRBJ2-7; D perhaps matches TRBD2 (6 bases). Germline V lookup: CDR1 SNHLY, CDR2 FYNNEI. The CDR3 has 13 residues. The CDR3 sequence: CASIPSEGYERYF. CDR3 DNA: TGTGCCAGCATCCCTAGCGAAGGGTACGAGCGGTACTTC.

The V and J genes are TRBV11-2 and TRBJ2-1; D uncertain. V was trimmed by 0 bases and J by 9 bases, leaving 12 bases between them. CDR1 is SGHAT, CDR2 FQNNGV, per germline. This CDR3 contains 14 residues. The CDR3 sequence is CASSLDSGSGEQFF. CDR3 in DNA: TGTGCCAGCAGCTTAGATAGTGGCTCGGGTGAGCAGTTCTTC.

This chain uses TRBV20-1 with TRBJ2-5, with 9 positions matching TRBD1. The ends lost 4 bases at V and 4 bases at J; junction bases unmatched: 7. Germline assignment: CDR1 DFQATT and CDR2 SNEGSKA (reference sequence). This CDR3 comprises 14 residues. The CDR3 region has the DNA TGCAGTGCTACACAGGGGGCATTGGGAGAGACCCAGTACTTC. Its translation is CSATQGALGETQYF.

Many counts were recorded for this clonotype. The chain has TRBV27 and TRBJ1-3, with no clear D. This CDR3 region has 14 residues. The ends were cut back, 6 bases at V and 8 bases at J, with 17 bases in the middle. Germline V gives CDR1 MNHEY, CDR2 SMNVEV (reference sequence). CDR3 residues: CASRASSGRDTIYF. CDR3 DNA sequence: TGTGCCAGCAGGGCCAGCTCGGGGAGGGACACCATATATTTT.

This clonotype was counted a few times. The rearrangement uses TRBV28 and TRBJ1-2; TRBD1 matches 9 bases. CDR1 is MDHEN, CDR2 SYDVKM, per germline. V was pared by 6 bases and J by 4 bases, with 6 bases of the junction left unmatched. This CDR3 region has 14 residues. This CDR3 reads CASRLGQGRYGYTF. The CDR3 nucleotides read TGTGCCAGCAGATTGGGACAGGGACGCTATGGCTACACCTTC.

Many counts were recorded for this clonotype. This CDR3 reads CATGGANTGELFF. CDR3 nucleotides: TGTGCCACAGGGGGCGCGAACACCGGGGAGCTGTTTTTT. The chain has TRBV10-3 and TRBJ2-2; 8 nucleotides line up with TRBD1. V lost 10 bases and J lost 0; bases outside the gene matches: 1. Germline V CDR1 and CDR2: ENHRY, SYGVKD. The CDR3 loop spans 13 amino acids.

This clonotype was seen repeatedly, ten times or more. The CDR3 loop reads CASKALSGSGYTF. Written as DNA, the CDR3 is TGTGCCAGCAAAGCACTATCAGGGAGTGGCTACACCTTC. V is TRBV6-1 and J is TRBJ1-2; TRBD1 might be the D (5 bases). Trimming removed 7 bases from V and 7 bases from J, with 16 bases in between. Per the germline V gene, CDR1 is MNHNS and CDR2 is SASEGT. The CDR3 extends over 13 amino acids.

The rearrangement joins TRBV4-1 to TRBJ1-1; tentative D call: TRBD1 (6 bases). Trimming shortened V by 8 bases and J by 3 bases, and 16 bases separated the two germline ends. The CDR3 is 14 residues long. Germline V gene lookup returns CDR1 MGHRA and CDR2 YSYEKL. The CDR3 DNA follows: TGCGCCAGCCGCCCCCCCCAGGGGCACACTGAAGCTTTCTTT. Its translation is CASRPPQGHTEAFF.

This clonotype was seen many times. This could be a read error, since a much larger clone is one nucleotide away. V and J are TRBV27 and TRBJ2-1; D is ambiguous. Germline CDR1 MNHEY, CDR2 SMNVEV (reference sequence). The CDR3 is 11 amino acids. V lost 5 bases to trimming and J lost 2 bases, with 1 base between them. The CDR3 DNA reads TGTGCCAGCAGTGCCTACAATGAGCAGTTCTTC. Protein product: CASSAYNEQFF.

This clonotype was found many times. This chain connects TRBV12-3 or TRBV12-4 to TRBJ2-7; TRBD1 matches 9 bases. This CDR3 has 16 amino acids. The V and J ends lost 5 bases and 1 base, in that order; junction bases with no gene match: 9. CDR3 DNA: TGTGCCAGCAGTCCCATAGGGGGACAGGGTTCCTACGAGCAGTACTTC. Encoded protein: CASSPIGGQGSYEQYF.

At least ten counts were recorded for this clonotype. The chain recombines TRBV2 with TRBJ1-2; TRBD1 matches at 7 bases. CDR1 SNHLY and CDR2 FYNNEI come from the germline V gene. Trimming cost V 6 bases and J 2 bases; bases outside gene matches: 12. The CDR3 length is 16 residues. CDR3 sequence reads: CASSADRSGINYGYTF. The CDR3, as DNA: TGTGCCAGCAGCGCGGACAGGTCTGGCATAAACTATGGCTACACCTTC.

In regard to this clonotype: A far bigger clonotype differs at one base, so this is likely a read error. The chain joins TRBV12-3 or TRBV12-4 to TRBJ2-1, with TRBD2 identical over 12 bases. The CDR3 extends over 17 amino acids. The CDR3 sequence is CASSRKTSGRTDNEQLF. DNA of the CDR3: TGTGCCAGCAGCAGAAAGACTAGCGGGAGAACCGACAATGAGCAGCTCTTC.

This clonotype came up many times. The gene calls are TRBV28 and TRBJ1-2; D is possibly TRBD1 (5 bases). V was shortened by 5 bases and J by 8 bases, with 12 bases between the two germline ends. Looked up from germline, CDR1 is MDHEN and CDR2 is SYDVKM. This CDR3 is built from 12 residues. The CDR3 coding sequence is TGTGCCAGCAGTCCAACAGGTCCCGGCTACACCTTC. Residues: CASSPTGPGYTF.

This clonotype occurred many times. This sequence joins TRBV4-1 and TRBJ2-3; TRBD2 might be the D (6 bases). V was clipped by 1 base and J by 6 bases, with 14 bases between them. Germline loops: CDR1 MGHRA, CDR2 YSYEKL. The CDR3 is 15 residues long. The CDR3 DNA sequence: TGCGCCAGCAGCCAAGCGGGACTTCCCTCGGATACGCAGTATTTT. This codes for CASSQAGLPSDTQYF.

This clonotype was detected ten times or more. The chain recombines TRBV12-3 or TRBV12-4 with TRBJ1-4; possible D gene TRBD1, 5 bases. The ends were cut back, 6 bases at V and 4 bases at J, with 12 bases in the middle. This CDR3 has 14 residues. For the CDR3, the DNA is TGTGCCAGCAGGCCGGGACGGATTAATGAAAAACTGTTTTTT. It yields the protein CASRPGRINEKLFF.

This clonotype was detected a few times. The rearrangement joins TRBV12-3 or TRBV12-4 to TRBJ1-1; D not resolved. The CDR3 consists of 14 residues. Trimming cost V 5 bases and J 6 bases, with 16 bases left between them. This CDR3 reads CASSHSGSAAEAFF. CDR3 in DNA: TGTGCCAGCAGTCATTCGGGTTCTGCTGCTGAAGCTTTCTTT.

This clonotype showed up many times. The chain employs TRBV2 and TRBJ2-2, with 14 bases aligning to TRBD2. The CDR3 is 17 amino acids. The germline V gene has CDR1 SNHLY and CDR2 FYNNEI. V gave up 7 bases and J gave up 0 bases; unmatched junction bases: 4. Here the CDR3 reads CASNGLAGGANTGELFF. CDR3 coding DNA: TGTGCCAGCAACGGACTAGCGGGAGGCGCGAACACCGGGGAGCTGTTTTTT.

This clonotype has a count of ten or more. The V gene is TRBV5-1, the J gene TRBJ2-1, with D perhaps matching TRBD1 (5 bases). The germline CDR1 and CDR2 sequences are SGHRS and YFSETQ. This CDR3 comprises 12 residues. V gave up 0 bases and J gave up 10 bases, with 8 bases separating them. Here the CDR3 reads CASSLEGWEQFF. For the CDR3, the DNA is TGCGCCAGCAGCTTGGAGGGGTGGGAGCAGTTCTTC.

This clonotype appeared many times. The chain combines TRBV20-1 with TRBJ1-6; D call uncertain. Trimming removed 0 bases at V and 4 bases at J, with 7 bases between. The CDR3 totals 14 residues. Germline CDR1 reads DFQATT; CDR2 reads SNEGSKA (reference sequence). CDR3 protein: CSARDGGYNSPLHF. CDR3 nucleotide sequence: TGCAGTGCTAGAGATGGCGGTTATAATTCACCCCTCCACTTT.

There are many counts of this clonotype. The chain's CDR3 is CASSEGTDNFPTNPEAFF. In DNA form, the CDR3 reads TGTGCCAGCAGTGAAGGGACCGATAATTTCCCTACCAACCCTGAAGCTTTCTTT. The chain is built from TRBV25-1 and TRBJ1-1; D might be TRBD1 (5 bases). The V and J ends lost 2 bases and 6 bases respectively, with 25 bases between them. Per germline, CDR1 MGHDK and CDR2 SYGVNS. This CDR3 contains 18 residues.

This clonotype has ten or more counts. Here the CDR3 reads CASSPTLYNEQFF. As DNA, the CDR3 is TGTGCCAGCAGTCCGACACTCTACAATGAGCAGTTCTTC. The chain has TRBV27 and TRBJ2-1; D not certain. Between the trimmed V and J ends, which lost 5 bases and 3 bases, there was a span of 8 bases. The germline V gene encodes CDR1 MNHEY and CDR2 SMNVEV (reference sequence). This CDR3 contains 13 residues.

This clonotype was found many times. The rearrangement joins TRBV5-1 to TRBJ2-3, with 7 bases identical to TRBD1. Germline V CDR1 and CDR2: SGHRS, YFSETQ. The ends lost 3 bases at V and 4 bases at J; junction bases unmatched: 17. This CDR3 is 18 amino acids long. As DNA, the CDR3 is TGCGCCAGCAGCTCCCACCCAGGGGGTGCGATTCTAGCAGATACGCAGTATTTT. Protein: CASSSHPGGAILADTQYF.

There are many counts of this clonotype. The V and J genes are TRBV4-1 and TRBJ1-2; possibly TRBD1 for D (6 bases). The germline V gene has CDR1 MGHRA and CDR2 YSYEKL. CDR3 length equals 16 residues. Trimming stripped 0 bases from V and 5 bases from J, with 16 bases between. The CDR3 DNA is TGCGCCAGCAGCCAAGATCAGGGGCGGAACCCTTATGGCTACACCTTC. Protein sequence: CASSQDQGRNPYGYTF.

This clonotype was seen more than once but under ten times. The chain has TRBV7-9 and TRBJ2-1; 9 bases are shared with TRBD2. CDR1 and CDR2 (germline): SEHNR, FQNEAQ (reference sequence). The CDR3 loop spans 13 amino acids. With V trimmed by 5 bases and J by 9 bases, 5 bases remained unmatched. The CDR3 here is CASSRSGSAEQFF. CDR3 bases: TGTGCCAGCAGCCGTAGCGGGAGTGCTGAGCAGTTCTTC.

This clonotype has more than one count but fewer than ten. The chain recombines TRBV10-3 with TRBJ2-7; perhaps TRBD2 as D (5 bases). The CDR3 loop spans 13 amino acids. V was trimmed by 6 bases and J by 1 base, leaving 10 bases between them. Germline CDR1 reads ENHRY; CDR2 reads SYGVKD. The CDR3 nucleotides read TGTGCCATCAGAGGAGGTAGATCCTACGAGCAGTACTTC. Amino acid sequence: CAIRGGRSYEQYF.

This clonotype occurred many times. The V and J genes are TRBV5-5 and TRBJ1-1; 7 positions agree with TRBD1. Losses at the gene ends were 6 bases for V and 0 bases for J; bases not matched to a gene: 8. The CDR3 totals 15 residues. CDR1 is SGHKS and CDR2 is YYEKEE in the germline V gene (reference sequence). CDR3 nucleotides: TGTGCCAGCACCCAGGGAGGGACAGTGAACACTGAAGCTTTCTTT. This sequence encodes CASTQGGTVNTEAFF.

This clonotype was seen many times. A much bigger clone sits one base away, suggesting this may be a read error. V usage is TRBV2 and J usage is TRBJ1-5, with D tentatively TRBD1 (6 bases). V lost 6 bases to trimming and J lost 5 bases, with 14 bases between them. The CDR3 extends over 14 amino acids. Germline assignment: CDR1 SNHLY and CDR2 FYNNEI. DNA for the CDR3: TGTGCCAGCAGCCGGGACGGGGGGCATCAGCCCCAGCATTTT. This codes for CASSRDGGHQPQHF.

This clonotype appeared many times. The chain is built from TRBV7-2 and TRBJ1-2; a possible D gene is TRBD1 (5 bases). The CDR3 has 13 amino acids. V shed 5 bases and J shed 4 bases, with 11 bases lying between them. The germline CDR1 and CDR2 sequences are SGHTA and FQGNSA. The CDR3 loop reads CASSQRGGYGYTF. The CDR3 nucleotides read TGTGCCAGCAGCCAGCGGGGGGGCTATGGCTACACCTTC.